These T cell receptor beta chains were read from a single sample in a study of T cell responses to AZD1222 COVID-19 vaccine. The data were produced by immunoSEQ multiplex PCR, yet TCRdb's version contains in-frame clones alone and is incomplete. The table lists some 150,000 clones, 90% of them singletons. This sample comprised peripheral blood, obtained on day 0 of AZD1222 vaccination. Receptor source: an adult in good health. Each CDR3 is given with its conserved first and last residue. A D gene is named only where the DNA matches it firmly. Only some rows state a clone size, as once, few, many or a class for expanded clones.

>TRBV20-1|TRBJ1-5|TRBD1|-
TGCAGTGCTAGTTTTCACAGGGGGAATCAGCCCCAGCATTTT
CSASFHRGNQPQHF
>TRBV6-1|TRBJ1-6|TRBD1|-
TGTGCCAGCAGTGAACGGACAGGGCTGGATTCACCCCTCCACTTT
CASSERTGLDSPLHF
>TRBV28|TRBJ2-1|TRBD1|-
TGTGCCAGCAGTTTAAGGGCCGGACAGGGGGCGCGGTTGAATGAGCAGTTCTTC
CASSLRAGQGARLNEQFF
>TRBV5-6|TRBJ1-1|-|-
TGTGCCAGCAGCTTGGTAGGGAGGACGGACATGAACACTGAAGCTTTCTTT
CASSLVGRTDMNTEAFF
>TRBV7-9|TRBJ2-7|TRBD2|-
TGTGCCAGCAGCTCTTCTAGCGGGAGTAAATACGAGCAGTACTTC
CASSSSSGSKYEQYF
>TRBV29-1|TRBJ1-2|TRBD1|-
TGCAGCGTTGAACAGGGGGGTGGCTACACCTTC
CSVEQGGGYTF
>TRBV29-1|TRBJ1-1|-|few
TGCAGCGTTGCCCCCCTTCGGAACACTGAAGCTTTCTTT
CSVAPLRNTEAFF
>TRBV7-3|TRBJ2-1|-|-
TGTGCCAGCAGCCACCGGTTGGGGGAGCAGTTCTTC
CASSHRLGEQFF
>TRBV7-9|TRBJ2-1|-|-
TGTGCCAGCAGCGTACAGGGTTGGAATGAGCAGTTCTTC
CASSVQGWNEQFF
>TRBV5-4|TRBJ2-2|-|-
TGTGCCAGCAGCTTGGGGTCGGGAGGGGGCAAGGCCGGGGAGCTGTTTTTT
CASSLGSGGGKAGELFF
>TRBV6-2/TRBV6-3|TRBJ1-2|-|-
TGTGCCAGCAGTTACCCGGGGATGTACTATGGCTACACCTTC
CASSYPGMYYGYTF
>TRBV14|TRBJ2-3|-|-
TGTGCCAGCAGCCAAGCGACTAGTAGGACGGATACGCAGTATTTT
CASSQATSRTDTQYF
>TRBV6-6|TRBJ1-6|-|-
TGTGCCAGCAGTTACACCAAGGACAGTTCACCCCTCCACTTT
CASSYTKDSSPLHF
>TRBV12-3/TRBV12-4|TRBJ1-2|-|-
TGTGCCAGCAGTTTAGGGACAGTCTATGGCTACACCTTC
CASSLGTVYGYTF
>TRBV29-1|TRBJ1-3|-|-
TGCAGCGCAGGGTTTTATGGAAACACCATATATTTT
CSAGFYGNTIYF
>TRBV18|TRBJ1-3|-|-
TGTGCCAGCTCACCACAGGGGATTGACTCGGATAACACCATATATTTT
CASSPQGIDSDNTIYF
>TRBV5-1|TRBJ1-6|TRBD1|-
TGCGCCAGCAGCTTGGCCGGGACAGGGGGCTCCTATAATTCACCCCTCCACTTT
CASSLAGTGGSYNSPLHF
>TRBV27|TRBJ1-2|-|-
TGTGCCAGCAGTTTACCTGGGGGCTATGGCTACACCTTC
CASSLPGGYGYTF
>TRBV6-5|TRBJ2-7|TRBD1|few
TGTGCCAGCAAAACAGGGGAGACCTACGAGCAGTACTTC
CASKTGETYEQYF
>TRBV19|TRBJ2-1|-|-
TGTGCCAGTAGCGTAGGGGGGAGATTTGGCAATGAGCAGTTCTTC
CASSVGGRFGNEQFF
>TRBV30|TRBJ2-2|-|-
TGTGCCTGGAGCCGGGGCGGGGAGCTGTTTTTT
CAWSRGGELFF
>TRBV11-3|TRBJ2-7|-|-
TGTGCCAGCAGCTCGGGGCGGGATCGTTCCTACGAGCAGTACTTC
CASSSGRDRSYEQYF
>TRBV30|TRBJ1-3|-|-
TGTGCCTGGATCTTGGCAGGGGTTGGAAACACCATATATTTT
CAWILAGVGNTIYF
>TRBV27|TRBJ1-2|-|-
TGTGCCAGCGGCCGGACAGCCACCTCGGGCTACACCTTC
CASGRTATSGYTF
>TRBV11-3|TRBJ2-1|-|-
TGTGCCAGCAGCCGCTTGGCCCATGAGCAGTTCTTC
CASSRLAHEQFF
>TRBV5-1|TRBJ1-5|-|-
TGCGCCAGCCGCGCCGGGACCTATAGCAATCAGCCCCAGCATTTT
CASRAGTYSNQPQHF
>TRBV10-3|TRBJ1-4|-|once
TGTGCCATCAGTGAGGGGGGGGCAACTAATGAAAAACTGTTTTTT
CAISEGGATNEKLFF
>TRBV7-9|TRBJ2-7|TRBD2|-
TGTGCCAGCAGCCCGCCTAGCGGTAAATCCTACGAGCAGTACTTC
CASSPPSGKSYEQYF
>TRBV6-6|TRBJ1-4|-|once
TGTGCCAGCAGTTACTCTGGAAAAGCAACTAATGAAAAACTGTTTTTT
CASSYSGKATNEKLFF
>TRBV4-1|TRBJ2-1|-|-
TGCGCCAGCAGCCAAGGACACCGGAGTGAGCAGTTCTTC
CASSQGHRSEQFF
>TRBV30|TRBJ1-6|-|-
TGTGCCTGGAGTAAATCTGTTAATTCACCCCTCCACTTT
CAWSKSVNSPLHF
>TRBV7-8|TRBJ1-1|TRBD1|once
TGTGCCAGCAGCATCGGCCGGGACAGGGACCCTGAAGCTTTCTTT
CASSIGRDRDPEAFF
>TRBV4-3|TRBJ2-3|-|-
TGCGCCAGCAGCCAAGTTTTCAGGGTAATGTGGTATTCAGATACGCAGTATTTT
CASSQVFRVMWYSDTQYF
>TRBV28|TRBJ1-5|TRBD1|-
TGTGCCAGCAGTCCAAGGACAGGGTTGGGCAATCAGCCCCAGCATTTT
CASSPRTGLGNQPQHF
>TRBV3-1/TRBV3-2|TRBJ2-1|-|once
TGTGCCAGCAGCCAAGATCTCCTAGGATCAAATGAGCAGTTCTTC
CASSQDLLGSNEQFF
>TRBV12-3/TRBV12-4|TRBJ2-3|-|-
TGTGCCAGCAGTCCTAGTAAAGATACGCAGTATTTT
CASSPSKDTQYF
>TRBV19|TRBJ1-2|TRBD1|-
TGTGCCAGTCGACTCAAGGGGACAGGGGGCTATGGCTACACCTTC
CASRLKGTGGYGYTF
>TRBV19|TRBJ1-5|-|-
TGTGCCAGTCGCGGGGGCAATCAGCCCCAGCATTTT
CASRGGNQPQHF